This entry concerns a single TCR beta chain. Its antigen is undetermined. The same CDR3 can be traced to other DNA sequences in this sample. The data belong to a study of shared clonotypes between healthy human individuals. Study-wide findings and caveats: The donor pool, a small one, limited the genetic and exposure-history diversity represented. The naive CD4 repertoires of several donors were compared, and around 4.7% of clonotypes were shared.

Naive CD8 cells were CD45RO-negative, positively selected for CCR7, excluding terminally differentiated effector memory CD45RA+ cells. Study donors comprised healthy, HIV-negative adults devoid of recent acute infection or vaccination. Authors' methods: Junction-only immunoSEQ data arrived without quality scores, meaning filtering differed. Using immunoSEQ multiplex PCR, the repertoire was profiled, and TCRdb retains in-frame clones only, with some absent. V and J calls and clone size follow that table, whereas D and trimming were derived from the DNA. Among millions of clones listed, about 95% were seen once. The TCR was taken from a man between 18 and 29 years old in good health. Input material: naive CD8+ T cells sorted from blood.

The CDR3 bases are TGCAGCGTTGGGACAGGCGATAACTATGGCTACACCTTC. Translation gives CSVGTGDNYGYTF. The gene calls are TRBV29-1 and TRBJ1-2, with TRBD1 matching over 7 bases. The CDR3 covers 13 residues. After removal of 4 bases from V and 1 base from J, the junction contained 3 bases not matched to a gene. Germline assignment: CDR1 SQVTM and CDR2 ANQGSEA.